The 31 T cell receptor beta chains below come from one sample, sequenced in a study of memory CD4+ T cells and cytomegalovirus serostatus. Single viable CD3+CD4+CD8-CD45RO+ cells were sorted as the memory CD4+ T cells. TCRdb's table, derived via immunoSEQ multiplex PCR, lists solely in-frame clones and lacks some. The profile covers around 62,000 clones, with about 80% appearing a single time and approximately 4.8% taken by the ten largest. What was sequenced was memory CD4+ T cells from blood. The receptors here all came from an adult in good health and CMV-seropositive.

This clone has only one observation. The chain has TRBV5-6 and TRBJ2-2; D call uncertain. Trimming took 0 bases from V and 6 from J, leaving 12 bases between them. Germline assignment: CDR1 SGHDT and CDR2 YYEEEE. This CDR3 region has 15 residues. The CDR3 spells CASSLGTRSSGELFF. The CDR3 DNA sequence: TGTGCCAGCAGCTTGGGTACCAGATCATCCGGGGAGCTGTTTTTT.

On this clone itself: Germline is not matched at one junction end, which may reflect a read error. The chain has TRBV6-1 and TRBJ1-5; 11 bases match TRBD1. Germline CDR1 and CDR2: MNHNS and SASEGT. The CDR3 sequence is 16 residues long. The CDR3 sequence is CASREADRGHGQPQHF. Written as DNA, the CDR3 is TGTGCCAGCAGGGAAGCGGACAGGGGGCATGGTCAGCCCCAGCATTTT.

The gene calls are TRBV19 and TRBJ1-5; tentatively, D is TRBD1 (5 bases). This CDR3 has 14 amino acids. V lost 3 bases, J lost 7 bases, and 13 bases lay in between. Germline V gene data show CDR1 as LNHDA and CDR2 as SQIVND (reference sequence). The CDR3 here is CASSIGGQGQPQHF. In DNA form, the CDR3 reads TGTGCCAGTAGTATCGGTGGGCAGGGACAGCCCCAGCATTTT.

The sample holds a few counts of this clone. In DNA form, the CDR3 reads TGTGCCAGCAGAACATCGACAGGAGGGTATCAGCCCCAGCATTTT. This codes for CASRTSTGGYQPQHF. The chain couples TRBV6-1 to TRBJ1-5; D might be TRBD1 (6 bases). CDR3 size: 15 residues. Germline-derived CDR1 and CDR2 are MNHNS and SASEGT. V shed 6 bases and J shed 5 bases, with 17 bases lying between them.

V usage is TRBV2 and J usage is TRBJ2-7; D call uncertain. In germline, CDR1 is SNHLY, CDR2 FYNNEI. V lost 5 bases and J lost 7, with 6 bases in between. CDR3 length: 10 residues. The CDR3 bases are TGTGCCAGCAGTTTGGGGGAGCAGTACTTC. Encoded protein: CASSLGEQYF.

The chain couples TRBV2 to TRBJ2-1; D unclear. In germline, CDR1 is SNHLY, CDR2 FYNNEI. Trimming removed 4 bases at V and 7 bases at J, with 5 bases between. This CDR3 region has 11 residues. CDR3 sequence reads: CASSVINEQFF. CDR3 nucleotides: TGTGCCAGCAGTGTTATAAATGAGCAGTTCTTC. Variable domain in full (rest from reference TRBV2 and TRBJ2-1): EPEVTQTPSHQVTQMGQEVILRCVPISNHLYFYWYRQILGQKVEFLVSFYNNEISEKSEIFDDQFSVERPDGSNFTLKIRSTKLEDSAMYFCASSVINEQFFGPGTRLTVL.

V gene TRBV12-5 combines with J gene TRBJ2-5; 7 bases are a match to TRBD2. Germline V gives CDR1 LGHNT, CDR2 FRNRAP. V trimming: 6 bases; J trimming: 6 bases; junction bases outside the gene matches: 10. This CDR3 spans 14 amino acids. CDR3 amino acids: CASGRDGGTKTQYF. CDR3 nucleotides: TGTGCTAGTGGGCGGGACGGGGGGACGAAGACCCAGTACTTC.

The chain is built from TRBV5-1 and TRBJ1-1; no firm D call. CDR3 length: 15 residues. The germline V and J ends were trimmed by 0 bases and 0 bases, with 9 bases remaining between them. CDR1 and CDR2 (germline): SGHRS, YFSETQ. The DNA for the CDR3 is TGCGCCAGCAGCTTGGGGCCGAGTATGAACACTGAAGCTTTCTTT. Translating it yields CASSLGPSMNTEAFF.

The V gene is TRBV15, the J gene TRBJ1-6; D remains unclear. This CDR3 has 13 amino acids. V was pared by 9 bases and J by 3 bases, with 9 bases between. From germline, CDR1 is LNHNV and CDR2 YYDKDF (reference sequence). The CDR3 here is CATRLDYNSPLHF. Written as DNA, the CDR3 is TGTGCCACTCGACTGGACTATAATTCACCCCTCCACTTT.

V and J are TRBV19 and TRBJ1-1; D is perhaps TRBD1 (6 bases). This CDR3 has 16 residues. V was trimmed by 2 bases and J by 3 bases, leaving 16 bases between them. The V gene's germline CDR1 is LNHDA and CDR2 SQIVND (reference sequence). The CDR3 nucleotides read TGTGCCAGTAGTATATCGAGGGGGGCGCGGGACACTGAAGCTTTCTTT. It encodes CASSISRGARDTEAFF.

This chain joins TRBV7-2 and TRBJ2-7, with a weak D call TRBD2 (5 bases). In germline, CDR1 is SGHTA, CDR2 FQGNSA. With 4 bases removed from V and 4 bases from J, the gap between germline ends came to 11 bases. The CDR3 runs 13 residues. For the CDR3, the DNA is TGTGCCAGCAGCTCCAGGCGGGCGTACGAGCAGTACTTC. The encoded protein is CASSSRRAYEQYF. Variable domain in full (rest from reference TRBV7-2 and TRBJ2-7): GAGVSQSPSNKVTEKGKDVELRCDPISGHTALYWYRQSLGQGLEFLIYFQGNSAPDKSGLPSDRFSAERTGGSVSTLTIQRTQQEDSAVYLCASSSRRAYEQYFGPGTRLTVT.

The CDR3 DNA reads TGTGCCAGCAGTTTAATAAGCGGGAGCTCCTACAATGAGCAGTTCTTC. Translating gives CASSLISGSSYNEQFF. The chain combines TRBV28 with TRBJ2-1, with 8 bases that match TRBD2. Germline V gives CDR1 MDHEN, CDR2 SYDVKM. With V trimmed by 2 bases and J by 0 bases, 3 bases remained unmatched. The CDR3 sequence is 16 residues long.

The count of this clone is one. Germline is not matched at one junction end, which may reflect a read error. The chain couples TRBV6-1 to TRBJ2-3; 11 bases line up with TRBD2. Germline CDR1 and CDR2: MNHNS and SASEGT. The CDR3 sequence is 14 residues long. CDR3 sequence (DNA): TGTGCCATCAGTAGCGGGGGGGACACAGATACGCAGTATTTT. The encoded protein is CAISSGGDTDTQYF.

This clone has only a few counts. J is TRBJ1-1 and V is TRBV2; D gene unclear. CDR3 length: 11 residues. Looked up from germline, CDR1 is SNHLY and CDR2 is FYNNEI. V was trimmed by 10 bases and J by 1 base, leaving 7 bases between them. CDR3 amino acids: CAIQGNTEAFF. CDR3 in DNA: TGTGCCATTCAAGGGAACACTGAAGCTTTCTTT.

The CDR3 DNA reads as TGTGCCAGCAGCTTAGCCTACGATGAGACCCAGTACTTC. Encoded protein: CASSLAYDETQYF. The chain combines TRBV7-2 with TRBJ2-5; no definite D call. The CDR3 loop spans 13 amino acids. V shed 0 bases and J shed 5 bases, with 7 bases lying between them. CDR1 and CDR2 (germline): SGHTA, FQGNSA.

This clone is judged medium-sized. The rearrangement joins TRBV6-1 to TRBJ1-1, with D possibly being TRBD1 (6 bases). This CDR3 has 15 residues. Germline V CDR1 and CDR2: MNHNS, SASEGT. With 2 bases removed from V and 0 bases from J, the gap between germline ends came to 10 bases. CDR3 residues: CASSEFGTLNTEAFF. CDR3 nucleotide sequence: TGTGCCAGCAGTGAATTCGGGACATTGAACACTGAAGCTTTCTTT.

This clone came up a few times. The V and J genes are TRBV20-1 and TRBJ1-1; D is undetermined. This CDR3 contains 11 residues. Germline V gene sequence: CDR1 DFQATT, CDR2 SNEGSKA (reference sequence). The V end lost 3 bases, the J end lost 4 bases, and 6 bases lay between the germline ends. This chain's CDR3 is CSASYSTEAFF. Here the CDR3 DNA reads TGCAGTGCTAGTTACAGCACTGAAGCTTTCTTT.

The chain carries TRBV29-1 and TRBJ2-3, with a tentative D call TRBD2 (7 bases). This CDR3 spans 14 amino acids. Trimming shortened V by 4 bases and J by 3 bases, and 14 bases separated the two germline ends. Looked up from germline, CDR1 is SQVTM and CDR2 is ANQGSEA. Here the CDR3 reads CSVGGASGTDTQYF. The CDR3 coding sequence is TGCAGCGTTGGGGGGGCTAGCGGTACAGATACGCAGTATTTT.

CDR3 residues: CAIMVSGDYGYTF. Here the CDR3 DNA reads TGTGCCATCATGGTATCCGGAGACTATGGCTACACCTTC. This chain uses TRBV10-3 with TRBJ1-2, with unresolved D. The CDR3 covers 13 residues. CDR1 and CDR2 (germline): ENHRY, SYGVKD. V was pared by 7 bases and J by 3 bases, with 12 bases between.

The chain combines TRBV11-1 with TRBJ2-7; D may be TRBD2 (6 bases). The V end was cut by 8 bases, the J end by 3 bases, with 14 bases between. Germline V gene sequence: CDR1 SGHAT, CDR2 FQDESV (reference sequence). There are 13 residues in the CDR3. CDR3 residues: CASGSSGDYEQYF. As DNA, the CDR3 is TGTGCCAGCGGATCTTCGGGGGACTACGAGCAGTACTTC.

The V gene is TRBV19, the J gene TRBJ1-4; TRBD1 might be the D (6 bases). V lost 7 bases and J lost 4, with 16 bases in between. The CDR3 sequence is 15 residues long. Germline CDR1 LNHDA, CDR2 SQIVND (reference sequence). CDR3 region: CASKDSFLINEKLFF. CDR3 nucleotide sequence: TGTGCCAGTAAGGACAGTTTCCTTATTAATGAAAAACTGTTTTTT. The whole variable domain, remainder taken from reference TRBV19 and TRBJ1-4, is DGGITQSPKYLFRKEGQNVTLSCEQNLNHDAMYWYRQDPGQGLRLIYYSQIVNDFQKGDIAEGYSVSREKKESFPLTVTSAQKNPTAFYLCASKDSFLINEKLFFGSGTQLSVL.

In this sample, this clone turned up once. Here the CDR3 reads CAISESGTDTQYF. Written as DNA, the CDR3 is TGTGCCATCAGTGAGTCGGGAACAGATACGCAGTATTTT. J is TRBJ2-3 and V is TRBV10-3; D call uncertain. V lost 0 bases and J 3 bases, leaving 4 bases between the germline ends. This CDR3 spans 13 amino acids. Germline CDR1 is ENHRY and CDR2 is SYGVKD.

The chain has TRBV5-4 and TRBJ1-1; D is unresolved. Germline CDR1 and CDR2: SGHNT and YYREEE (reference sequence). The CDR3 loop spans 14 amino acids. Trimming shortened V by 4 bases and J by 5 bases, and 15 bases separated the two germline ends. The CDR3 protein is CASSPDFLGTEAFF. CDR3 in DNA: TGTGCCAGCAGCCCGGACTTTCTAGGGACTGAAGCTTTCTTT.

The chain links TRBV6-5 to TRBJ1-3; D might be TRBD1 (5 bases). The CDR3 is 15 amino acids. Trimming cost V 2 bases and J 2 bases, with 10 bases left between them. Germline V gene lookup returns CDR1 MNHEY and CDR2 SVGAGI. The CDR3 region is CASSYGSGTGNTIYF. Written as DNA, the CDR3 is TGTGCCAGCAGTTACGGGTCAGGGACTGGAAACACCATATATTTT.

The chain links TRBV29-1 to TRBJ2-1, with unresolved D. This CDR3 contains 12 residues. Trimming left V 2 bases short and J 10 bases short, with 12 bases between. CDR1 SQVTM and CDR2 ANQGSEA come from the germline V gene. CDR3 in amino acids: CSVELGPNEQFF. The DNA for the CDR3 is TGCAGCGTTGAACTCGGACCGAACGAGCAGTTCTTC.

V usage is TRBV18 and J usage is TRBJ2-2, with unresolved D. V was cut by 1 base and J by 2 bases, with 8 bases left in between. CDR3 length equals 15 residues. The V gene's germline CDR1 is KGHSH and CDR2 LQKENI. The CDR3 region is CASSPQSSNTGELFF. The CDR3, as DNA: TGTGCCAGCTCACCACAGTCCTCTAACACCGGGGAGCTGTTTTTT.

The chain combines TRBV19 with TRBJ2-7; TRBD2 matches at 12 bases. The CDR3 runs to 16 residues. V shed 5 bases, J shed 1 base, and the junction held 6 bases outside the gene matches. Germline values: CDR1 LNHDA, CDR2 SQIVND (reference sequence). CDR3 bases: TGTGCCAGTAGTCTGAGGACTAGCGGGGTTTCCTACGAGCAGTACTTC. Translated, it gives CASSLRTSGVSYEQYF. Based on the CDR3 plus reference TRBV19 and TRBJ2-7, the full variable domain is DGGITQSPKYLFRKEGQNVTLSCEQNLNHDAMYWYRQDPGQGLRLIYYSQIVNDFQKGDIAEGYSVSREKKESFPLTVTSAQKNPTAFYLCASSLRTSGVSYEQYFGPGTRLTVT.

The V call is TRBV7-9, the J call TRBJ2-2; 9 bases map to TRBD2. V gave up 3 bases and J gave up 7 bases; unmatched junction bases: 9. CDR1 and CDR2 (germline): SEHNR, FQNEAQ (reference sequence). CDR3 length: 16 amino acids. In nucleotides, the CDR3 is TGTGCCAGCAGCTTTCGGCTAGCGGGGCCCGGCGGGGAGCTGTTTTTT. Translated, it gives CASSFRLAGPGGELFF.

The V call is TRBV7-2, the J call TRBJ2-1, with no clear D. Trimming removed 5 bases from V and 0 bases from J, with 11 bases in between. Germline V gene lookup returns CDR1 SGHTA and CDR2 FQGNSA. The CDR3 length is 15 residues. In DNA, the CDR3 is TGTGCCAGCAGCATACGGTTCGACTCCTACAATGAGCAGTTCTTC. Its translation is CASSIRFDSYNEQFF.

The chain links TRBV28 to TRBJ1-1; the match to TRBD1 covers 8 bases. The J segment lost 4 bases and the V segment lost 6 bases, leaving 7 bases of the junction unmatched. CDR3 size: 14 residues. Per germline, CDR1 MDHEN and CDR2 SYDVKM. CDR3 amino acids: CASRIRGLSTEAFF. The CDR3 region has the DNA TGTGCCAGCAGAATCAGGGGGCTGAGCACTGAAGCTTTCTTT.

The CDR3 here is CASSLRARRNIQYF. The DNA of the CDR3 is TGTGCCAGCAGCTTAAGGGCCCGTAGGAACATTCAGTACTTC. The chain uses TRBV7-2 and TRBJ2-4; D is unclear. The CDR3 contains 14 residues. Trimming cost V 2 bases and J 7 bases, with 12 bases left between them. Germline V gene lookup returns CDR1 SGHTA and CDR2 FQGNSA.